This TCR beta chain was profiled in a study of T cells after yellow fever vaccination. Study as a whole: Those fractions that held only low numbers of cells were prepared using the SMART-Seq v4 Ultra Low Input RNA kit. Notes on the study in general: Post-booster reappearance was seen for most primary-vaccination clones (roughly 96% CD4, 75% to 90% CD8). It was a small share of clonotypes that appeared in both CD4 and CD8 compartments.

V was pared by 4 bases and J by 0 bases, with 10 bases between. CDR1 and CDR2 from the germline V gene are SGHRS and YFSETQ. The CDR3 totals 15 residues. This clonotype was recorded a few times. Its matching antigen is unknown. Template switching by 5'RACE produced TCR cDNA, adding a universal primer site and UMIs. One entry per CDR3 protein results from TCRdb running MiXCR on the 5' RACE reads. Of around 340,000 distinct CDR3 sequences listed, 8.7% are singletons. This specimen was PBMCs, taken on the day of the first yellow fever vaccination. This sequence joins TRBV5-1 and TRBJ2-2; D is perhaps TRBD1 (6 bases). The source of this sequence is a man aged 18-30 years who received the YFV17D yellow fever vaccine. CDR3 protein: CASSTGTSNTGELFF. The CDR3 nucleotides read TGCGCCAGCAGCACCGGGACATCGAACACCGGGGAGCTGTTTTTT.